This T cell receptor beta chain comes out of a study of blood T cell repertoires in COVID-19. About the study: COVID-19 samples from acute and convalescent phases originated in the United States, Italy and Spain. T cells, B-cell-depleted T cells, or PBMCs supplied cDNA or gDNA.

Per the authors' pipeline: Reference gene primer amplification yielded estimated nucleated cell counts. Some clones are missing from TCRdb's copy, which holds only in-frame ones; the method was immunoSEQ multiplex PCR. V, J and clone size are those of that table, while D and trimming were read from the DNA. The sample has some 270,000 clones; roughly 89% are singletons. V gave up 6 bases and J gave up 3 bases, with 6 bases separating them. Germline V gene sequence: CDR1 MNHEY, CDR2 SVGAGI. This CDR3 is built from 11 residues. The sequenced sample was peripheral blood. The sequence was obtained from a middle-aged man with acute or convalescent COVID-19. The V and J genes are TRBV6-5 and TRBJ2-7; D gene ambiguous. This CDR3 is CASRRGYEQYF. The CDR3 DNA is TGTGCCAGCAGGAGAGGCTACGAGCAGTACTTC.